This T cell receptor beta chain was sequenced during a study of spatial heterogeneity in lung cancer. This CDR3 has 13 amino acids. CDR1 and CDR2 (germline): MNHNY, SVGAGI (reference sequence). Trimming shortened V by 3 bases and J by 5 bases, and 11 bases separated the two germline ends. This clonotype has just a few counts. Every TCR cDNA molecule bore a unique molecular identifier. TCRdb ran MiXCR on the 5' RACE reads and lists one entry per CDR3 protein. The sample consists of approximately 1,100 distinct CDR3 sequences, 38% of them appearing once. Time point given: sample taken at primary tumor resection. The donors, about 74 patients with untreated early-stage non-small cell lung cancer, provided the samples. Sequencing was performed on whole RNA extracted from tumor and nontumor lung tissue, or from frozen PBMC, and the material was left unsorted.

V and J are TRBV6-6 and TRBJ2-7; no firm D call. Source: normal lung tissue next to the tumor, taken at surgery. The sequence derives from a male donor with early-stage non-small cell lung cancer. The CDR3 sequence: CASSYGKVHEQYF. CDR3 nucleotides: TGTGCCAGCAGTTATGGGAAGGTCCACGAGCAGTACTTC.